The 15 T cell receptor beta chains presented below share a single source sample, sequenced in a study of blood T cell repertoires in COVID-19. Assay used: immunoSEQ multiplex PCR; TCRdb lists only in-frame clones, some missing. The table lists nearly 60,000 clones, 85% to 90% of them singletons, with around 13% in the top ten. Sequenced material: peripheral blood. The receptors shown here come from a man in his 60s with active COVID-19.

The chain couples TRBV5-1 to TRBJ2-1; TRBD1 agrees at 7 bases. The J segment lost 0 bases and the V segment lost 3 bases, leaving 9 bases of the junction unmatched. Germline CDR1 SGHRS, CDR2 YFSETQ. This CDR3 spans 17 amino acids. The CDR3 bases are TGCGCCAGCAGCTCTGCCGTGGGACAGAGCTCCTACAATGAGCAGTTCTTC. Translated: CASSSAVGQSSYNEQFF.

The rearrangement links TRBV4-2 to TRBJ2-1; 7 bases are a match to TRBD2. This CDR3 is built from 18 residues. Germline loops: CDR1 LGHNA, CDR2 YNFKEQ. V trimming: 0 bases; J trimming: 1 base; junction bases outside the gene matches: 9. In DNA form, the CDR3 reads TGTGCCAGCAGCCAAGAAAGGGTGGCGGGAGAATCCTACAATGAGCAGTTCTTC. Its translation is CASSQERVAGESYNEQFF.

The chain joins TRBV30 to TRBJ1-5, with D uncertain. Per germline, CDR1 GTSNPN and CDR2 SVGIG (reference sequence). The CDR3 is 15 amino acids. Trimming pared 0 bases from V and 0 bases from J, leaving 9 bases between. The CDR3 DNA reads as TGTGCCTGGAGTGTCGGGGTTTCTAGCAATCAGCCCCAGCATTTT. Translated: CAWSVGVSSNQPQHF.

This chain connects TRBV7-3 to TRBJ2-1; TRBD1 might be the D (5 bases). The CDR3 contains 15 residues. V lost 2 bases and J lost 9, with 17 bases in between. From germline, CDR1 is SGHTA and CDR2 FQGTGA. The CDR3 loop reads CASSLGPPGSVEQFF. As DNA, the CDR3 is TGTGCCAGCAGCTTAGGGCCCCCAGGGTCCGTTGAGCAGTTCTTC.

This chain joins TRBV19 and TRBJ2-1, with 10 bases aligning to TRBD2. Losses at the gene ends were 4 bases for V and 0 bases for J; bases not matched to a gene: 6. Germline V gene lookup returns CDR1 LNHDA and CDR2 SQIVND (reference sequence). The CDR3 contains 17 residues. CDR3 residues: CASSNSGGILSYNEQFF. The DNA for the CDR3 is TGTGCCAGTAGTAATAGCGGGGGGATTCTCTCCTACAATGAGCAGTTCTTC.

This clone was found once. The CDR3 spells CASSLASYNEQFF. The CDR3 DNA sequence: TGCGCCAGCAGCTTGGCCTCGTATAATGAGCAGTTCTTC. This sequence joins TRBV5-1 and TRBJ2-1; D unresolved. Looked up from germline, CDR1 is SGHRS and CDR2 is YFSETQ. V lost 0 bases and J 7 bases, leaving 8 bases between the germline ends. This CDR3 comprises 13 residues.

This sequence joins TRBV7-9 and TRBJ2-5; D is uncertain. The ends were cut back, 2 bases at V and 1 base at J, with 14 bases in the middle. CDR3 length: 16 amino acids. Germline CDR1 is SEHNR and CDR2 is FQNEAQ (reference sequence). The CDR3 sequence: CASSLNPARSQETQYF. CDR3 nucleotides: TGTGCCAGCAGCTTAAACCCCGCCCGCAGCCAAGAGACCCAGTACTTC. Combining the CDR3 with reference TRBV7-9 and TRBJ2-5 gives the whole variable domain DTGVSQNPRHKITKRGQNVTFRCDPISEHNRLYWYRQTLGQGPEFLTYFQNEAQLEKSRLLSDRFSAERPKGSFSTLEIQRTEQGDSAMYLCASSLNPARSQETQYFGPGTRLLVL.

V is TRBV5-1 and J is TRBJ2-5, with D uncertain. The CDR3 is 13 amino acids. V gave up 0 bases and J gave up 5 bases, with 8 bases separating them. The V gene's germline CDR1 is SGHRS and CDR2 YFSETQ. The CDR3 region is CASSLAARETQYF. In DNA form, the CDR3 reads TGCGCCAGCAGCTTGGCAGCGAGGGAGACCCAGTACTTC.

The chain is built from TRBV10-2 and TRBJ1-2, with D unclear. The CDR3 totals 14 residues. CDR1 WSHSY and CDR2 SAAADI come from the germline V gene. The V end lost 5 bases, the J end lost 5 bases, and 15 bases lay between the germline ends. The chain's CDR3 is CASSNGSTAYGYTF. Written as DNA, the CDR3 is TGCGCCAGCAGTAACGGGAGCACTGCGTATGGCTACACCTTC.

V usage is TRBV2 and J usage is TRBJ2-7; 7 bases map to TRBD1. CDR1 and CDR2 (germline): SNHLY, FYNNEI. V was clipped by 4 bases and J by 3 bases; unmatched bases: 3. The CDR3 loop spans 13 amino acids. The CDR3 protein is CASSGQGGYEQYF. The DNA for the CDR3 is TGTGCCAGCAGTGGACAGGGCGGCTACGAGCAGTACTTC.

This clone has a single count. J is TRBJ2-7 and V is TRBV3-1 (or the pseudogene TRBV3-2); TRBD1 might be the D (5 bases). Trimming took off 8 bases at V and 4 bases at J, with 9 bases between the two ends. Germline V gene lookup returns CDR1 LGHDT and CDR2 YNNKEL (reference sequence). The CDR3 contains 11 residues. In nucleotides, the CDR3 is TGTGCCAGCCGAGACAGTTACGAGCAGTACTTC. Translating it yields CASRDSYEQYF.

The chain couples TRBV5-1 to TRBJ2-7, with 9 bases lining up with TRBD1. The CDR3 sequence is 15 residues long. V trimming: 5 bases; J trimming: 5 bases; junction bases outside the gene matches: 11. CDR1 SGHRS and CDR2 YFSETQ come from the germline V gene. CDR3 in amino acids: CASSRAGTGSDEQYF. In DNA, the CDR3 is TGCGCCAGCAGTCGTGCCGGGACAGGGTCCGACGAGCAGTACTTC.

The genes are TRBV6-5 and TRBJ2-7; TRBD1 matches 8 bases. The CDR3 extends over 14 amino acids. Germline V gene lookup returns CDR1 MNHEY and CDR2 SVGAGI. With 8 bases clipped from V and 0 bases from J, the junction kept 6 bases outside the gene matches. The CDR3 sequence: CASGGTGGSYEQYF. DNA of the CDR3: TGTGCCAGCGGCGGGACAGGTGGCTCCTACGAGCAGTACTTC.

This clone has a handful of counts. V gene TRBV11-2 combines with J gene TRBJ1-1, with a weak D call TRBD1 (6 bases). Looked up from germline, CDR1 is SGHAT and CDR2 is FQNNGV. The CDR3 sequence is 12 residues long. V was pared by 5 bases and J by 7 bases, with 11 bases between. CDR3 nucleotide sequence: TGTGCCAGCAGCCACAGGGCGGGTGAAGCTTTCTTT. Residues: CASSHRAGEAFF.

The CDR3 sequence: CASSPGTVNTEAFF. The CDR3 coding sequence is TGTGCCAGCAGTCCCGGGACAGTGAACACTGAAGCTTTCTTT. The chain has TRBV6-6 and TRBJ1-1; 7 bases align to TRBD1. V was clipped by 5 bases and J by 0 bases; unmatched bases: 3. This CDR3 has 14 residues. Germline CDR1 is MNHNY and CDR2 is SVGAGI (reference sequence).